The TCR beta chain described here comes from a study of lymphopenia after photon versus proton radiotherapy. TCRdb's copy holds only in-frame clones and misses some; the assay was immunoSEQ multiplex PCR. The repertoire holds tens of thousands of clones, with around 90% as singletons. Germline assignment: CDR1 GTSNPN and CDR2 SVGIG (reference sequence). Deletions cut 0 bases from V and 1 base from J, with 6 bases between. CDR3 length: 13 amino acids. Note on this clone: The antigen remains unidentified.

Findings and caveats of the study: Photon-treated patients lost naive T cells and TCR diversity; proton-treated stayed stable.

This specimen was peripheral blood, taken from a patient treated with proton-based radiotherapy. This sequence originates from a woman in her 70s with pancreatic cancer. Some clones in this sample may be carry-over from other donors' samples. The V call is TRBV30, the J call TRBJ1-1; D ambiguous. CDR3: CAWSVSQNTEAFF. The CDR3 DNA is TGTGCCTGGAGTGTTAGTCAGAACACTGAAGCTTTCTTT.